This is a list of T cell receptor beta chains from one sample in a study of blood T cell repertoires in COVID-19. This table comes from immunoSEQ multiplex PCR, and its TCRdb copy is limited to in-frame clones, with some not included. In the table there are fewer than 350,000 clones, 85% of which are singletons. The sequenced sample was PBMCs or T cells enriched from blood (not recorded which). These receptors all come from a woman in her twenties or thirties who had been exposed to COVID-19. CDR3s include the opening cysteine and the closing phenylalanine or tryptophan. The D gene is left open where the match is weak.

>TRBJ1-2|TRBD1|TRBV10-3
CAISGTGEGYGYTF
>TRBJ1-3|-|TRBV5-1
CASSLAEGSSGNTIYF
>TRBJ2-7|-|TRBV18
CASSPIQPETYEQYF
>TRBJ2-3|-|TRBV6-5
CASRRSPDTQYF
>TRBJ2-5|TRBD2|TRBV5-1
CASNPTSGRQETQYF
>TRBJ1-1|-|TRBV6-4
CASSRTGGTEAFF
>TRBJ2-1|TRBD1|TRBV24-1
CATRPGTVSYNEQFF
>TRBJ1-1|-|TRBV20-1
CSASSSQAPNTEAFF
>TRBJ1-5|TRBD1|TRBV28
CASSLGGRNQPQHF
>TRBJ1-2|-|TRBV28
CASSSHTVSYGYTF
>TRBJ1-5|-|TRBV27
CASSKLLGETEPQHF
>TRBJ1-2|TRBD1|TRBV24-1
CATSDPRGLGYGYTF